This TCR beta chain was retrieved from a study of response to subunit inactivated influenza vaccine. The study, taken as a whole, reports: Seasonal influenza vaccination, on each occasion, was suggested by the authors to recruit few new T cells.

Trimming stripped 3 bases from V and 6 bases from J, with 12 bases between. CDR1 and CDR2 (germline): DFQATT, SNEGSKA (reference sequence). There are 13 residues in the CDR3. To note about this clonotype: Antigen: not known.

MiXCR was run by TCRdb on the RT-PCR reads, yielding one entry per CDR3 protein. The data show over 300,000 distinct CDR3 sequences, around a fifth seen once. The clonotype comes from a man aged 50 to 69 who received an inactivated influenza vaccine. This material consisted of PBMCs from blood, taken about 19 months after vaccination. The rearrangement joins TRBV20-1 to TRBJ1-5, with D perhaps TRBD1 (5 bases). The CDR3 DNA is TGCAGTGCTAGCCCACAGGCGGGTCAGCCCCAGCATTTT. This sequence encodes CSASPQAGQPQHF.